The rows below give T cell receptor beta chains drawn from one sample of a study of vaccination and CD4 T cells after COVID-19. Via MiXCR, TCRdb re-called the PCR reads, giving one row per CDR3 protein. Here the sample spans about 33,000 distinct CDR3 sequences, about 35% being singletons. The sample consisted of CD4+ T cells from blood, taken about 7 months after SARS-CoV-2 vaccination. These receptors all come from a human donor who had recovered from COVID-19. Each CDR3 is given with its conserved first and last residue. Each record gives: clone size, J gene, D gene, V gene, CDR3 protein, CDR3 DNA. The D gene is left open where the match is weak. Expanded clones get a size class; other rows say once, few or many, or leave the size out.

abundance: few; j_gene: TRBJ2-7; d_gene: -; v_gene: TRBV27; CDR3aa: CASSTLYSSSYEQYF; CDR3nt: TGTGCCAGCAGTACCCTGTACAGTTCATCCTACGAGCAGTACTTC
abundance: -; j_gene: TRBJ2-7; d_gene: TRBD1; v_gene: TRBV6-5; CDR3aa: CASSYFKGASYEQYF; CDR3nt: TGTGCCAGCAGTTACTTCAAGGGGGCCTCCTACGAGCAGTACTTC
abundance: medium-sized; j_gene: TRBJ2-3; d_gene: -; v_gene: TRBV28; CDR3aa: CASSEGQADTDTQYF; CDR3nt: TGTGCCAGCAGTGAGGGGCAAGCGGACACAGATACGCAGTATTTT
abundance: -; j_gene: TRBJ2-5; d_gene: -; v_gene: TRBV20-1; CDR3aa: CSAIPGAGETQYF; CDR3nt: TGCAGTGCGATCCCAGGGGCGGGAGAGACCCAGTACTTC
abundance: -; j_gene: TRBJ1-5; d_gene: -; v_gene: TRBV6-1; CDR3aa: CASSPFRGGNQPQHF; CDR3nt: TGTGCCAGCAGTCCTTTTCGGGGGGGGAATCAGCCCCAGCATTTT
abundance: -; j_gene: TRBJ2-1; d_gene: TRBD2; v_gene: TRBV20-1; CDR3aa: CSASSPGLAYNEQFF; CDR3nt: TGCAGTGCTAGCTCACCGGGACTAGCCTACAATGAGCAGTTCTTC
abundance: -; j_gene: TRBJ2-4; d_gene: TRBD1; v_gene: TRBV7-2; CDR3aa: CASSLAGTGLWNIQYF; CDR3nt: TGTGCCAGCAGCTTGGCGGGGACAGGGCTCTGGAACATTCAGTACTTC
abundance: -; j_gene: TRBJ1-2; d_gene: TRBD1; v_gene: TRBV5-1; CDR3aa: CASSPDRVRDYTF; CDR3nt: TGCGCCAGCAGCCCGGACAGGGTCAGGGACTACACCTTC
abundance: once; j_gene: TRBJ1-1; d_gene: -; v_gene: TRBV5-1; CDR3aa: CASYRDTGNTEAFF; CDR3nt: TGCGCCAGCTACCGGGACACCGGGAACACTGAAGCTTTCTTT
abundance: -; j_gene: TRBJ1-2; d_gene: -; v_gene: TRBV27; CDR3aa: CASSLLSGASYTF; CDR3nt: TGTGCCAGCAGCCTACTCTCCGGGGCAAGCTACACCTTC
abundance: few; j_gene: TRBJ2-6; d_gene: -; v_gene: TRBV6-5; CDR3aa: CASSYSQGRANVLTF; CDR3nt: TGTGCCAGCAGTTACTCGCAAGGCCGGGCCAACGTCCTGACTTTC
abundance: few; j_gene: TRBJ2-7; d_gene: -; v_gene: TRBV7-9; CDR3aa: CASSPRTGVYEQYF; CDR3nt: TGTGCCAGCAGCCCGAGGACGGGAGTCTACGAGCAGTACTTC
abundance: -; j_gene: TRBJ2-5; d_gene: -; v_gene: TRBV18; CDR3aa: CASSPPNSLGSETQYF; CDR3nt: TGTGCCAGCTCACCACCGAACAGCCTGGGGTCAGAGACCCAGTACTTC